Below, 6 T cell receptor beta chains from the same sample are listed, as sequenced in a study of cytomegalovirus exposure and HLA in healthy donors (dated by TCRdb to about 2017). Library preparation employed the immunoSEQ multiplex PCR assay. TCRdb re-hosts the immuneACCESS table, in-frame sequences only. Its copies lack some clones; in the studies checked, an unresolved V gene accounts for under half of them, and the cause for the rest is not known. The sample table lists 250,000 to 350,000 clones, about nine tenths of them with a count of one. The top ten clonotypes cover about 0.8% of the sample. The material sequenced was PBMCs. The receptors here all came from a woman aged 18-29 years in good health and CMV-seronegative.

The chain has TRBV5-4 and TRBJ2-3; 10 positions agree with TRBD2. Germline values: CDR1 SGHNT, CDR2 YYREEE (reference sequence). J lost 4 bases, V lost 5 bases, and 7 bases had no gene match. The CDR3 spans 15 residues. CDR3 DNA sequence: TGTGCCAGCAGTCAAGACCTAGCGGGGGCAGATACGCAGTATTTT. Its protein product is CASSQDLAGADTQYF. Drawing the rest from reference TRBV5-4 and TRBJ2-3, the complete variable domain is ETGVTQSPTHLIKTRGQQVTLRCSSQSGHNTVSWYQQALGQGPQFIFQYYREEENGRGNFPPRFSGLQFPNYSSELNVNALELDDSALYLCASSQDLAGADTQYFGPGTRLTVL.

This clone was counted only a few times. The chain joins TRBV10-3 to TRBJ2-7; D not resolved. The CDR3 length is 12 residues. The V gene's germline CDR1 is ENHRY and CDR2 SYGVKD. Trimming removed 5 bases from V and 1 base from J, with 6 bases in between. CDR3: CAISNTSYEQYF. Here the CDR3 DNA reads TGTGCCATCAGTAACACATCCTACGAGCAGTACTTC.

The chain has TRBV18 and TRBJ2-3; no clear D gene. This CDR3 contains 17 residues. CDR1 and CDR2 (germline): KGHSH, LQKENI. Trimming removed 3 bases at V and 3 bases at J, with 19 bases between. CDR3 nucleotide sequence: TGTGCCAGCTCACCGGAGCTGGCGACCCACGGTACAGATACGCAGTATTTT. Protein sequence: CASSPELATHGTDTQYF. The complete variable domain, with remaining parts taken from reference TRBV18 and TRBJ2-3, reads NAGVMQNPRHLVRRRGQEARLRCSPMKGHSHVYWYRQLPEEGLKFMVYLQKENIIDESGMPKERFSAEFPKEGPSILRIQQVVRGDSAAYFCASSPELATHGTDTQYFGPGTRLTVL.

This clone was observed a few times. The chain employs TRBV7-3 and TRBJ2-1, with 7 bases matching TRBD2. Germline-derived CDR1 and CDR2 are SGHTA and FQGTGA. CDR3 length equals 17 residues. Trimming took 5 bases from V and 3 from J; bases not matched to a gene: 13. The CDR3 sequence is CASSPRGGRNDYNEQFF. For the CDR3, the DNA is TGTGCCAGCAGCCCCAGAGGCGGGAGAAATGACTACAATGAGCAGTTCTTC.

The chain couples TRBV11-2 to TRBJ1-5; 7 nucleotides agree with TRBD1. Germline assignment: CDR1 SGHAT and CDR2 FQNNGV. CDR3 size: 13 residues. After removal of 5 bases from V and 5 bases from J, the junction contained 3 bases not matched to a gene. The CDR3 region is CASSTGTDQPQHF. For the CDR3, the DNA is TGTGCCAGCAGCACGGGGACAGATCAGCCCCAGCATTTT.

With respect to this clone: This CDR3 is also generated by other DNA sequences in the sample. DNA for the CDR3: TGTGCCAGCAGCTTAGGTCAGGGAAATGAAAAACTGTTTTTT. Translating gives CASSLGQGNEKLFF. The gene calls are TRBV11-2 and TRBJ1-4; possible D gene TRBD1, 5 bases. Germline loops: CDR1 SGHAT, CDR2 FQNNGV. CDR3 size: 14 residues. Deletions cut 1 base from V and 5 bases from J, with 8 bases between.